The subject of this entry is one T cell receptor beta chain. The assay was immunoSEQ multiplex PCR, and TCRdb's table has in-frame clones only and misses some. The profile shows a few hundred thousand clones, about 87% of them singletons. The data were obtained in a study of blood T cell repertoires in COVID-19. Per the germline V gene, CDR1 is SGHTA and CDR2 is FQGNSA. The CDR3 totals 14 residues. Germline trimming cut 5 bases from V and 7 bases from J; bases unmatched to any gene: 7. Sequencing was performed on peripheral blood. This sequence joins TRBV7-2 and TRBJ2-3; 9 nucleotides match TRBD2. This TCR derives from a man between 60 and 70 years old who had recovered from COVID-19. CDR3 bases: TGTGCCAGCAGCCCTACCAGCGGGGGGAATACGCAGTATTTT. Protein product: CASSPTSGGNTQYF.